The 15 T cell receptor beta chains in this list originate from one sample, sequenced in a study of cytomegalovirus exposure and HLA in healthy donors. The PCR ran on 60 Vbeta and 13 Jbeta primers. The data were produced by immunoSEQ multiplex PCR, yet TCRdb's version contains in-frame clones alone and is incomplete. The data show over 110,000 clones, with around 78% seen just once and around 5.9% held by the top ten. Source material: PBMCs. The receptor source for this set is a woman aged 40-49 years in good health and CMV-seropositive.

The chain carries TRBV4-1 and TRBJ2-5; 8 bases fit TRBD1. The J call may be mistaken, given a closer DNA end match to TRBJ2-7. Germline V gene data show CDR1 as MGHRA and CDR2 as YSYEKL. The CDR3 spans 13 residues. The CDR3 region is CASSQDTGGEQYF. CDR3 sequence (DNA): TGCGCCAGCAGCCAAGACACAGGGGGCGAGCAGTACTTC.

This clone was detected once. V usage is TRBV6-1 and J usage is TRBJ2-5, with 7 nucleotides matching TRBD2. J was trimmed by 1 base and V by 11 bases; bases with no gene match: 7. CDR1 is MNHNS and CDR2 is SASEGT in the germline V gene. The CDR3 runs 13 residues. The CDR3, as DNA: TGTGCCGCGGCTGGGGGGGGCCAAGAGACCCAGTACTTC. This sequence encodes CAAAGGGQETQYF.

The chain recombines TRBV28 with TRBJ1-1; D call uncertain. V was clipped by 5 bases and J by 1 base, with 11 bases between them. Germline CDR1 reads MDHEN; CDR2 reads SYDVKM. There are 14 residues in the CDR3. CDR3 region: CASSTGGRNTEAFF. The CDR3 nucleotides are TGTGCCAGCAGTACCGGAGGCAGGAACACTGAAGCTTTCTTT.

The chain is built from TRBV28 and TRBJ2-3; 8 nucleotides align to TRBD2. Trimming took 5 bases from V and 5 from J; bases not matched to a gene: 12. Germline lookup yields CDR1 MDHEN and CDR2 SYDVKM. This CDR3 spans 16 amino acids. The DNA of the CDR3 is TGTGCCAGCAGTCCCCCATCCGCGGGAGGCGAAGATACGCAGTATTTT. Amino acids: CASSPPSAGGEDTQYF.

This clone was seen a few times. V is TRBV28 and J is TRBJ1-1; 8 positions agree with TRBD1. The CDR3 has 13 residues. J was trimmed by 3 bases and V by 6 bases; bases with no gene match: 3. Germline V gene lookup returns CDR1 MDHEN and CDR2 SYDVKM. CDR3 region: CASRRTGHTEAFF. For the CDR3, the DNA is TGTGCCAGCAGGAGGACAGGGCACACTGAAGCTTTCTTT.

The V and J genes are TRBV29-1 and TRBJ2-3; TRBD2 matches 8 bases. CDR1 SQVTM and CDR2 ANQGSEA come from the germline V gene. The J segment lost 3 bases and the V segment lost 6 bases, leaving 8 bases of the junction unmatched. The CDR3 is 14 residues long. In nucleotides, the CDR3 is TGCAGCGTGATTAAGCGGGGGAAAACAGATACGCAGTATTTT. Amino acid sequence: CSVIKRGKTDTQYF.

This chain links TRBV18 with TRBJ2-3; TRBD2 aligns across 7 bases. Trimming took 3 bases from V and 4 from J; bases not matched to a gene: 7. Germline loops: CDR1 KGHSH, CDR2 LQKENI. This CDR3 spans 15 amino acids. CDR3 region: CASSPRREPADTQYF. Here the CDR3 DNA reads TGTGCCAGCTCACCGAGGCGGGAGCCGGCAGATACGCAGTATTTT.

This clone was recorded a few times. The rearrangement uses TRBV5-1 and TRBJ2-1; D may be TRBD2 (6 bases). Trimming removed 4 bases from V and 6 bases from J, with 17 bases in between. The germline CDR1 and CDR2 sequences are SGHRS and YFSETQ. This CDR3 comprises 15 residues. The CDR3, as DNA: TGCGCCAGCAGCCCCAGCCTATTGGGAGGCAATGAGCAGTTCTTC. Translated: CASSPSLLGGNEQFF. Supplemented by reference TRBV5-1 and TRBJ2-1, the full variable domain reads KAGVTQTPRYLIKTRGQQVTLSCSPISGHRSVSWYQQTPGQGLQFLFEYFSETQRNKGNFPGRFSGRQFSNSRSEMNVSTLELGDSALYLCASSPSLLGGNEQFFGPGTRLTVL.

The chain combines TRBV5-6 with TRBJ2-1; 12 positions match TRBD2. CDR1 is SGHDT and CDR2 is YYEEEE in the germline V gene. This CDR3 contains 16 residues. V shed 4 bases, J shed 8 bases, and the junction held 10 bases outside the gene matches. In nucleotides, the CDR3 is TGTGCCAGCAGCCCGCTGACTAGCGGGGGATATTATGAGCAGTTCTTC. This translates into CASSPLTSGGYYEQFF. The complete variable domain, with remaining parts taken from reference TRBV5-6 and TRBJ2-1, reads DAGVTQSPTHLIKTRGQQVTLRCSPKSGHDTVSWYQQALGQGPQFIFQYYEEEERQRGNFPDRFSGHQFPNYSSELNVNALLLGDSALYLCASSPLTSGGYYEQFFGPGTRLTVL.

The V call is TRBV6-5, the J call TRBJ2-7; tentative D call: TRBD2 (5 bases). V lost 2 bases and J 1 base, leaving 9 bases between the germline ends. Germline CDR1 is MNHEY and CDR2 is SVGAGI. This CDR3 is 14 amino acids long. The CDR3 bases are TGTGCCAGCAGTTACCTAGGGAGATCCTACGAGCAGTACTTC. This codes for CASSYLGRSYEQYF.

The chain is built from TRBV10-1 and TRBJ2-7; 7 nucleotides match TRBD2. V shed 8 bases and J 1 base; nucleotides not matched to a gene: 5. The CDR3 totals 13 residues. The germline V gene encodes CDR1 WNHNN and CDR2 SYGVQD (reference sequence). The CDR3 DNA is TGCGCCAGCTTTGGGGGGGGGTCCTACGAGCAGTACTTC. It is translated as CASFGGGSYEQYF.

The chain links TRBV7-3 to TRBJ1-2; D perhaps matches TRBD1 (5 bases). V was pared by 5 bases and J by 8 bases, with 15 bases between. Germline V CDR1 and CDR2: SGHTA, FQGTGA. The CDR3 runs 13 residues. CDR3 amino acids: CASSPSGGLGYTF. The DNA of the CDR3 is TGTGCCAGCAGCCCGTCGGGGGGGTTAGGCTACACCTTC.

The chain combines TRBV2 with TRBJ2-7; D gene unclear. Trimming took off 5 bases at V and 3 bases at J, with 14 bases between the two ends. CDR1 and CDR2 from the germline V gene are SNHLY and FYNNEI. The CDR3 spans 14 residues. The CDR3 is CASSPRLQSYEQYF. The CDR3 region has the DNA TGTGCCAGCAGTCCGCGACTGCAAAGCTACGAGCAGTACTTC.

This clone was observed a single time. This same CDR3 is encoded by further DNA sequences in the sample. V gene TRBV6-1 combines with J gene TRBJ1-5; TRBD1 matches 8 bases. V shed 4 bases and J 6 bases; nucleotides not matched to a gene: 5. The CDR3 runs to 14 residues. Germline loops: CDR1 MNHNS, CDR2 SASEGT. CDR3 amino acids: CASSGQGAGQPQHF. The CDR3 nucleotides read TGTGCCAGCAGTGGGCAGGGGGCCGGTCAGCCCCAGCATTTT.

CDR3 region: CASSSGLADTDTQYF. Here the CDR3 DNA reads TGTGCCAGCAGTTCGGGACTAGCGGACACAGATACGCAGTATTTT. The chain recombines TRBV6-1 with TRBJ2-3; TRBD2 agrees at 11 bases. The CDR3 spans 15 residues. J gave up 2 bases and V 5 bases, and 3 bases lay outside the gene matches. The germline gives CDR1 MNHNS, CDR2 SASEGT.